This passage covers 19 T cell receptor beta chains from one sample sequenced in a study of human T cells and chemical hapten exposure. MiXCR, run by TCRdb on the RACE reads, gives a single entry per CDR3 protein. The sample lists roughly 120,000 distinct CDR3 sequences, roughly 12% occurring once. Documented time point: pre-sensitization, week 0. The treatment was: therapeutic diphenylcyclopropenone sensitization with weekly scalp DPC. Sequenced here: whole blood, sampled in connection with sensitization to the hapten diphenylcyclopropenone (DPC). All receptors come from a woman between 18 and 29 years old with alopecia areata. Some clones in this sample may be carry-over from other donors' samples.

This clonotype was seen repeatedly, ten times or more. The chain carries TRBV20-1 and TRBJ1-2; D is ambiguous. The CDR3 totals 13 residues. Germline lookup yields CDR1 DFQATT and CDR2 SNEGSKA (reference sequence). The V end was cut by 4 bases, the J end by 0 bases, with 9 bases between. Here the CDR3 reads CSATTRANYGYTF. CDR3 sequence (DNA): TGCAGTGCTACGACACGAGCTAACTATGGCTACACCTTC.

This clonotype was recorded many times. The chain couples TRBV19 to TRBJ2-1; 9 bases fit TRBD2. The V and J ends lost 5 bases and 8 bases, in that order; junction bases with no gene match: 10. This CDR3 region has 15 residues. Germline-derived CDR1 and CDR2 are LNHDA and SQIVND (reference sequence). The CDR3 protein is CASSPAGGRIDEQFF. The CDR3 DNA reads as TGTGCCAGTAGTCCAGCGGGGGGCAGGATCGATGAGCAGTTCTTC.

V gene TRBV27 combines with J gene TRBJ2-7, with 8 nucleotides matching TRBD1. The V gene's germline CDR1 is MNHEY and CDR2 SMNVEV (reference sequence). This CDR3 contains 14 residues. J gave up 7 bases and V 5 bases, and 10 bases lay outside the gene matches. The CDR3 DNA follows: TGTGCCAGCAGTCCTGGGACAGGAGTGGGGGAGCAGTACTTC. This gives the protein CASSPGTGVGEQYF.

The CDR3 DNA is TGCGCCAGCAGCCAAGATGCAGACCGTGAGCAGTACTTC. It encodes CASSQDADREQYF. The rearrangement uses TRBV4-3 and TRBJ2-7; the D is unclear. This CDR3 has 13 residues. CDR1 and CDR2 (germline): LGHNA, YSLEER. The V gene lost 0 bases and the J gene lost 7 bases, with 10 bases spanning the gap.

The table lists this clonotype with a few counts. The V gene is TRBV6-2 or TRBV6-3, the J gene TRBJ2-3; 9 bases are a match to TRBD2. The CDR3 is 15 residues long. The J segment lost 4 bases and the V segment lost 7 bases, leaving 9 bases of the junction unmatched. The V gene's germline CDR1 is MNHEY and CDR2 SVGEGT. This CDR3 is CASISRGGIADTQYF. CDR3 sequence (DNA): TGTGCCAGCATTTCGCGGGGGGGCATCGCAGATACGCAGTATTTT.

This clonotype came up a few times. The chain links TRBV27 to TRBJ2-7; 7 positions match TRBD1. Germline values: CDR1 MNHEY, CDR2 SMNVEV (reference sequence). The trim removed 0 bases at V and 4 bases at J, leaving 3 bases unmatched. This CDR3 has 14 residues. This CDR3 is CASSLSAGGYEQYF. The CDR3 DNA reads TGTGCCAGCAGTTTATCGGCAGGGGGTTACGAGCAGTACTTC.

The V call is TRBV27, the J call TRBJ1-5, with D hard to call. There are 14 residues in the CDR3. V shed 5 bases and J shed 6 bases, with 14 bases lying between them. CDR1 MNHEY and CDR2 SMNVEV come from the germline V gene (reference sequence). The CDR3 here is CASSEGVRTQPQHF. CDR3 sequence (DNA): TGTGCCAGCAGTGAGGGAGTGCGTACTCAGCCCCAGCATTTT.

A word on this clonotype: Given a much more abundant clone one base away, this may be a read error. The V and J genes are TRBV6-5 and TRBJ2-1, with D unclear. The CDR3 covers 13 residues. Germline CDR1 and CDR2: MNHEY and SVGAGI. V lost 0 bases and J 3 bases, leaving 3 bases between the germline ends. The CDR3: CASSYSNYNEQFF. The DNA of the CDR3 is TGTGCCAGCAGTTACTCGAACTACAATGAGCAGTTCTTC.

This clonotype was counted ten times or more. The genes are TRBV7-9 and TRBJ2-4; D tentatively reads TRBD1 or TRBD2 (5 bases each). The CDR3 runs 12 residues. The V gene's germline CDR1 is SEHNR and CDR2 FQNEAQ (reference sequence). V dropped 5 bases and J dropped 10 bases, with 12 bases sitting between them. The CDR3 protein is CASSRDGLIQYF. For the CDR3, the DNA is TGTGCCAGCAGCCGGGACGGTCTAATTCAGTACTTC.

This clonotype has only a few counts. The chain carries TRBV11-2 and TRBJ1-5; TRBD1 might be the D (5 bases). Trimming took off 0 bases at V and 4 bases at J, with 10 bases between the two ends. The CDR3 is made up of 15 amino acids. The V gene's germline CDR1 is SGHAT and CDR2 FQNNGV. CDR3 in DNA: TGTGCCAGCAGCTTAGACGGGCAGGGAAATCAGCCCCAGCATTTT. Residues: CASSLDGQGNQPQHF.

The chain links TRBV7-2 to TRBJ2-3; 8 bases line up with TRBD2. Per germline, CDR1 SGHTA and CDR2 FQGNSA. This CDR3 has 14 amino acids. J lost 1 base, V lost 7 bases, and 4 bases had no gene match. CDR3 in amino acids: CASIPGGGTDTQYF. CDR3 DNA sequence: TGTGCCAGCATCCCGGGAGGGGGCACAGATACGCAGTATTTT.

This clonotype was counted at least ten times. The chain couples TRBV7-2 to TRBJ2-3, with 11 positions matching TRBD2. The V and J ends lost 1 base and 1 base, in that order; junction bases with no gene match: 4. CDR1 SGHTA and CDR2 FQGNSA come from the germline V gene. The CDR3 spans 17 residues. Here the CDR3 DNA reads TGTGCCAGCAGCTTAGTAGCGGGGGGGCATGGCACAGATACGCAGTATTTT. Encoded protein: CASSLVAGGHGTDTQYF.

V usage is TRBV27 and J usage is TRBJ1-1; 8 positions agree with TRBD1. Germline CDR1 is MNHEY and CDR2 is SMNVEV (reference sequence). This CDR3 has 15 amino acids. After removal of 2 bases from V and 5 bases from J, the junction contained 7 bases not matched to a gene. The CDR3 sequence is CASSLVAGGETEAFF. The CDR3 nucleotides are TGTGCCAGCAGTTTAGTCGCAGGGGGCGAGACTGAAGCTTTCTTT.

The rearrangement joins TRBV12-3 or TRBV12-4 to TRBJ2-2; D remains ambiguous. The V and J ends lost 4 bases and 6 bases respectively, with 6 bases between them. The CDR3 totals 12 residues. CDR3 protein: CASSYLPGELFF. The CDR3 bases are TGTGCCAGCAGTTATCTACCCGGGGAGCTGTTTTTT.

This clonotype was counted a few times. An end of the junction does not agree with germline; a read error may underlie this. V usage is TRBV11-2 and J usage is TRBJ2-1; 8 nucleotides match TRBD2. Germline loops: CDR1 SGHAT, CDR2 FQNNGV. This CDR3 is built from 12 residues. The CDR3 protein is CVSRRGAHEQFF. CDR3 coding DNA: TGTGTCAGCAGGCGGGGGGCCCATGAGCAGTTCTTC.

The rearrangement links TRBV2 to TRBJ2-3; D may match TRBD1 or TRBD2 (5 bases each). Trimming removed 0 bases from V and 8 bases from J, with 9 bases in between. Germline CDR1 reads SNHLY; CDR2 reads FYNNEI. This CDR3 has 13 amino acids. CDR3 in DNA: TGTGCCAGCAGTGAAGCCTTGGGACGTACGCAGTATTTT. Translating gives CASSEALGRTQYF. The whole variable domain, filled in from reference TRBV2 and TRBJ2-3, reads EPEVTQTPSHQVTQMGQEVILRCVPISNHLYFYWYRQILGQKVEFLVSFYNNEISEKSEIFDDQFSVERPDGSNFTLKIRSTKLEDSAMYFCASSEALGRTQYFGPGTRLTVL.

As concerns this clonotype: A much bigger clone sits one base away, suggesting this may be a read error. The chain joins TRBV3-1 to TRBJ1-2; 8 bases agree with TRBD1. The V gene's germline CDR1 is LGHDT and CDR2 YNNKEL (reference sequence). J was trimmed by 4 bases and V by 0 bases; bases with no gene match: 10. This CDR3 is 17 amino acids long. Written as DNA, the CDR3 is TGTGCCAGCAGCCAAGATCCACGACAGGGGATAAGCTATGGCTACACCTTC. Encoded protein: CASSQDPRQGISYGYTF.

This clonotype was seen a handful of times. This rearrangement joins TRBV7-9 to TRBJ2-1, with D possibly matching TRBD2 (6 bases). Trimming pared 5 bases from V and 8 bases from J, leaving 19 bases between. This CDR3 has 15 residues. CDR1 and CDR2 (germline): SEHNR, FQNEAQ (reference sequence). The DNA of the CDR3 is TGTGCCAGCAGCGGGAGGCGGGGCCAGGCACATGAGCAGTTCTTC. This translates into CASSGRRGQAHEQFF.

This clonotype was seen at least ten times. The gene calls are TRBV5-1 and TRBJ2-2; D is unresolved. Trimming pared 4 bases from V and 5 bases from J, leaving 15 bases between. This CDR3 comprises 15 residues. Germline loops: CDR1 SGHRS, CDR2 YFSETQ. The CDR3 nucleotides read TGCGCCAGCAGCCTTCGGGCCCCGGGTACCGGGGAGCTGTTTTTT. Protein sequence: CASSLRAPGTGELFF.